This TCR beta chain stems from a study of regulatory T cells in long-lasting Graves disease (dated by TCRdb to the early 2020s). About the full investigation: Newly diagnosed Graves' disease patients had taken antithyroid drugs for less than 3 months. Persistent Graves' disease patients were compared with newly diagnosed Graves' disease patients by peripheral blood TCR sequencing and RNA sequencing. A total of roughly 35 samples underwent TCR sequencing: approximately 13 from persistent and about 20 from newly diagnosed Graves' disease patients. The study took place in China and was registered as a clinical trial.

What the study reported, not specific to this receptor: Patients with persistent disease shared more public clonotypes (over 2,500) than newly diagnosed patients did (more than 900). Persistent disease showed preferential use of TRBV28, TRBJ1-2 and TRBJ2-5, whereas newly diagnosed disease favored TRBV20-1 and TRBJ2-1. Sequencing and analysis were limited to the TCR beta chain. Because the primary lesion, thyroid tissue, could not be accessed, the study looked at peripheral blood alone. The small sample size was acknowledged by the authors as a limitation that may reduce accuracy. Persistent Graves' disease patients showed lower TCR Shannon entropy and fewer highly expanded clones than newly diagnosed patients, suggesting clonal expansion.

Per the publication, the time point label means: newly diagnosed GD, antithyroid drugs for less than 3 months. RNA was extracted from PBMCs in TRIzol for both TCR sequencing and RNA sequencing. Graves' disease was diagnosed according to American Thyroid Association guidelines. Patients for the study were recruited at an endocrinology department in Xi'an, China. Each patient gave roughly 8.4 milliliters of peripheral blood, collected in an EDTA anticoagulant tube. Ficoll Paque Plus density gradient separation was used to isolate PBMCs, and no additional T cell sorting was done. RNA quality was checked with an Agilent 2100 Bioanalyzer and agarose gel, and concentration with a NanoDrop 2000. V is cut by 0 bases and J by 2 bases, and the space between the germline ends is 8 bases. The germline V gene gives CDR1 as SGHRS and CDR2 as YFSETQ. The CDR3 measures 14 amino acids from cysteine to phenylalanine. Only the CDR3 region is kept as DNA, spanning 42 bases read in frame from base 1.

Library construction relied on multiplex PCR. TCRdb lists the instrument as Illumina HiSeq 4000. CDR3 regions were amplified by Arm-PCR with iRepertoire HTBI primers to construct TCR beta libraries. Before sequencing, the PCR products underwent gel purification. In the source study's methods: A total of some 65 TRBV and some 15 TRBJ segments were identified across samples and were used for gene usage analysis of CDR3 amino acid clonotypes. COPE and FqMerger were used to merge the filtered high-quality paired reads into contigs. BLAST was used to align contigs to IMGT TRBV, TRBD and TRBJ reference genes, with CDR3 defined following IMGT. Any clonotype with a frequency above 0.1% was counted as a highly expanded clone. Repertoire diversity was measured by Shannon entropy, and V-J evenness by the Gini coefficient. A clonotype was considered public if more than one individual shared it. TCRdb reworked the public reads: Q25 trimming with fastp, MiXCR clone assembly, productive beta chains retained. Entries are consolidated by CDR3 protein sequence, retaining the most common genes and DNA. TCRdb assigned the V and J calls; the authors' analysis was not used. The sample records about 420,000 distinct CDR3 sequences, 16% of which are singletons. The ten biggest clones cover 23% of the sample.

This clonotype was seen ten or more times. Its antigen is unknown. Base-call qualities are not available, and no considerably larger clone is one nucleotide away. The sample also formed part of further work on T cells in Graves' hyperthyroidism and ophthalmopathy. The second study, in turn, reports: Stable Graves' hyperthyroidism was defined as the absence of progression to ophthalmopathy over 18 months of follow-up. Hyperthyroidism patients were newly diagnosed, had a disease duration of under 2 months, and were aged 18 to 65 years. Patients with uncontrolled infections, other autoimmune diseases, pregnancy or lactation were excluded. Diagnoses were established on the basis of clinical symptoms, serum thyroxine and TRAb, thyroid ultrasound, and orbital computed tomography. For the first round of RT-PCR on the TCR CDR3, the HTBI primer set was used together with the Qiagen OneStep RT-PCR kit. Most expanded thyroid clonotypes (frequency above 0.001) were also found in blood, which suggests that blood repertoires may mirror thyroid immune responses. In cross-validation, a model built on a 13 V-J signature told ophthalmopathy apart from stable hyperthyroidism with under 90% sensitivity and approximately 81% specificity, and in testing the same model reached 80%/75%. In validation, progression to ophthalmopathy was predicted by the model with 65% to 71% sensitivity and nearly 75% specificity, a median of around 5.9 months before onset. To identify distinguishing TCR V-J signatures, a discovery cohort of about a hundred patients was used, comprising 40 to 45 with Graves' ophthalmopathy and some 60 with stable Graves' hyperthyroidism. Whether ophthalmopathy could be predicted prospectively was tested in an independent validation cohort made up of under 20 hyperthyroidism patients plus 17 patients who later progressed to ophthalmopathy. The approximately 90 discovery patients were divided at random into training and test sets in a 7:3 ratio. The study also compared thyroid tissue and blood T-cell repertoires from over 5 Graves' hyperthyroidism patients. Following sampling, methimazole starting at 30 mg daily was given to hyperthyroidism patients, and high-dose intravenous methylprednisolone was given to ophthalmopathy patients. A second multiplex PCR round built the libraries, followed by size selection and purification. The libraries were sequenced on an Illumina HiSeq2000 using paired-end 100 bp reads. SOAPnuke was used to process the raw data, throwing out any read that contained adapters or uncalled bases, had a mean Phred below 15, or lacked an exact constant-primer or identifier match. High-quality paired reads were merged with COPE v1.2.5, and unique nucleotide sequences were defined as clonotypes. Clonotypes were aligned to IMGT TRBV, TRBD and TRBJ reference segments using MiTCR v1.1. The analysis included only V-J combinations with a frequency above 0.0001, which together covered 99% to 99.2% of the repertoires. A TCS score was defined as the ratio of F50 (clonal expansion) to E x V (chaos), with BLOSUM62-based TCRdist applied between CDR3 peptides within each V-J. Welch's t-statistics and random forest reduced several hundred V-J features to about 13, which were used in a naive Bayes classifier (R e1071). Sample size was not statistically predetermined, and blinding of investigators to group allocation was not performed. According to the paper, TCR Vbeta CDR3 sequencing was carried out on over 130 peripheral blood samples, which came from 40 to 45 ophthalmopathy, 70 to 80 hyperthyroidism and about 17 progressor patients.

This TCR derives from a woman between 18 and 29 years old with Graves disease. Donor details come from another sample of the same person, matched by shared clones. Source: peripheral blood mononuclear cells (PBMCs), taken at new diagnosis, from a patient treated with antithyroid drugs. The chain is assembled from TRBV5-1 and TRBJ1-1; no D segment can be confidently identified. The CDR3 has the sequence CASSLASVNTEAFF. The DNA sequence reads TGCGCCAGCAGCTTGGCTAGCGTTAACACTGAAGCTTTCTTT.